This TCR beta chain was sequenced during a study of OX40 agonist ivuxolimab in advanced cancers. Drawing of blood for sampling happened at baseline, at cycle 4 day 1, and at cycle 7 day 1. The germline gives CDR1 LGHNA, CDR2 YSLEER. The V end lost 0 bases, the J end lost 3 bases, and 12 bases lay between the germline ends. The CDR3 has 15 residues. The table came from immunoSEQ multiplex PCR; TCRdb's copy has only in-frame clones and leaves some out. Of approximately 28,000 clones in the sample, about 87% were seen once. The rearrangement uses TRBV4-3 and TRBJ2-7; no clear D. Material: CD4+ or CD8+ T cells sorted from blood, obtained in a trial of the OX40 agonist ivuxolimab. This clonotype originated in an adult with an advanced solid tumor such as melanoma, head and neck, liver or kidney cancer. CDR3 sequence (DNA): TGCGCCAGCAGCCAAGATCCCGGTTTCGGCTACGAGCAGTACTTC. It translates to CASSQDPGFGYEQYF.